This TCR beta chain was obtained from a study of cytomegalovirus exposure and HLA in healthy donors. Whole-study results and caveats: A missense DCLRE1C variant was associated with V- and J-gene trimming of TCR beta chains in a later analysis, and an independent cohort replicated the association. A later analysis found that most CMV-associated TCR beta chains appeared HLA-restricted. About 87% or about 30% of the time was how often most TCR beta V segments were productive, according to an earlier analysis.

Amplification used 60 Vbeta primers and 13 Jbeta primers. Produced via immunoSEQ multiplex PCR; TCRdb's table is partial and in-frame only. The repertoire holds 35,000 to 45,000 clones, with approximately 74% as singletons. Germline V gives CDR1 ENHRY, CDR2 SYGVKD. There are 15 residues in the CDR3. The V segment lost 6 bases and the J segment 0 bases; nucleotides outside the gene matches: 4. A remark on this clone: What it binds is unknown.

The chain couples TRBV10-3 to TRBJ2-3, with 9 nucleotides matching TRBD1. This receptor was taken from a man aged 25-45 years in good health and CMV-seronegative. Sequencing input: PBMCs. The CDR3 here is CAISSQGASTDTQYF. DNA for the CDR3: TGTGCCATCAGCTCACAGGGGGCTAGCACAGATACGCAGTATTTT.